This TCR beta chain is drawn from a study of control samples from healthy donors and cancer patients. V lost 4 bases and J 0 bases, leaving 10 bases between the germline ends. The CDR3 totals 14 residues. Germline V gene sequence: CDR1 SGHTA, CDR2 FQGTGA. This table comes from immunoSEQ multiplex PCR, and its TCRdb copy is limited to in-frame clones, with some not included. The table records around 75,000 clones, nearly 85% of them present only once. The clonotype was recovered from a man in his fifties or sixties in good health. Sequenced material: blood. V usage is TRBV7-3 and J usage is TRBJ2-7, with a weak D call TRBD2 (5 bases). CDR3 loop: CASSSPGDSYEQYF. The CDR3 DNA sequence: TGTGCCAGCAGCTCCCCCGGGGACTCCTACGAGCAGTACTTC. The full variable domain, rest sourced from reference TRBV7-3 and TRBJ2-7, is GAGVSQTPSNKVTEKGKYVELRCDPISGHTALYWYRQSLGQGPEFLIYFQGTGAADDSGLPNDRFFAVRPEGSVSTLKIQRTERGDSAVYLCASSSPGDSYEQYFGPGTRLTVT.